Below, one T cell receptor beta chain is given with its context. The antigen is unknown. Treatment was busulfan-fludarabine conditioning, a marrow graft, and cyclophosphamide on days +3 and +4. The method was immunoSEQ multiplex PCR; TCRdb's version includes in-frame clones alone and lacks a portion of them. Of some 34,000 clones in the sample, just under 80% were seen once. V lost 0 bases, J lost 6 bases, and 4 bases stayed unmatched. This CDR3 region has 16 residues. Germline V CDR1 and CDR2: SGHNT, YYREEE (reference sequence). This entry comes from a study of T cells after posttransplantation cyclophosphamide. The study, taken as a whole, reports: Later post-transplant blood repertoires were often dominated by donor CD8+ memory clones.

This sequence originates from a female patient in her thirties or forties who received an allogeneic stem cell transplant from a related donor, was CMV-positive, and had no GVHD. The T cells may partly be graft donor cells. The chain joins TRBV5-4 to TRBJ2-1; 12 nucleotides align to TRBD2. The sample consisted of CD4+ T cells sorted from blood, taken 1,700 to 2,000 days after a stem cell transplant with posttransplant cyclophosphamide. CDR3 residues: CASSLGLAGATNEQFF. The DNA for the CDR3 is TGTGCCAGCAGCTTGGGACTAGCGGGGGCGACCAATGAGCAGTTCTTC. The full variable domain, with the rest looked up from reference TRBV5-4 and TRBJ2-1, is ETGVTQSPTHLIKTRGQQVTLRCSSQSGHNTVSWYQQALGQGPQFIFQYYREEENGRGNFPPRFSGLQFPNYSSELNVNALELDDSALYLCASSLGLAGATNEQFFGPGTRLTVL.